This record looks at one TCR beta chain sequence and its context. The record originates from a study of blood T cell repertoires in COVID-19. Original handling: Nucleated cell number was recorded as an estimate derived from reference gene primer amplification. The data were produced by immunoSEQ multiplex PCR, yet TCRdb's version contains in-frame clones alone and is incomplete. V and J calls and clone size are copied from that table; D and trimming were computed from the DNA. The data hold about 50,000 clones, with over 75% observed a single time. Trimming removed 8 bases from V and 6 bases from J; junction bases left unmatched: 12. This CDR3 has 15 residues. Per germline, CDR1 SGHTA and CDR2 FQGNSA.

This sequence joins TRBV7-2 and TRBJ2-3; TRBD2 matches at 9 bases. The sequencing input was peripheral blood. The sequence was obtained from a human donor with active COVID-19. The donor label of this sample is uncertain. DNA for the CDR3: TGTGCCAGCGGAGAGCGGGGGGAAAGGAGGGATACGCAGTATTTT. Amino acids: CASGERGERRDTQYF.